Each of the 25 T cell receptor beta chains below was sequenced from the same sample in a study of shared clonotypes between healthy human individuals (TCRdb year 2020). The library was generated by the immunoSEQ multiplex PCR assay. TCRdb took over this immuneACCESS table, retaining in-frame rearrangements with V and J assigned. Such tables are incomplete; in checked studies, under half of the missing clones stem from an unresolved V gene, and the remainder is unexplained. The sample table holds approximately 740,000 clones, of which about 74% were seen once. Clones ranked in the top ten supply over 1.5% of the sample. The sample was memory CD4+ T cells sorted from blood. The label giving this sample's cell subset or site can be read as: CD45RA-negative fraction. These receptor sequences come from a woman in her twenties or thirties in good health.

The rearrangement uses TRBV19 and TRBJ2-7; 7 bases align to TRBD2. Trimming cost V 6 bases and J 2 bases; bases outside gene matches: 4. The germline gives CDR1 LNHDA, CDR2 SQIVND (reference sequence). The CDR3 has 13 residues. The CDR3 loop reads CASRRAGTYEQYF. In nucleotides, the CDR3 is TGTGCCAGTAGAAGAGCGGGAACCTACGAGCAGTACTTC.

The J gene is TRBJ1-5, the V gene TRBV19, with 9 bases that match TRBD1. V trimming: 4 bases; J trimming: 3 bases; junction bases outside the gene matches: 7. From germline, CDR1 is LNHDA and CDR2 SQIVND (reference sequence). CDR3 length: 16 residues. The CDR3 protein is CASSKSDRGDNQPQHF. The CDR3 DNA reads as TGTGCCAGTAGTAAAAGCGACAGGGGGGACAATCAGCCCCAGCATTTT.

A few counts support this clone. The chain carries TRBV7-9 and TRBJ2-7; 7 bases agree with TRBD2. In germline, CDR1 is SEHNR, CDR2 FQNEAQ (reference sequence). The length of the CDR3 is 14 residues. V dropped 4 bases and J dropped 0; count of bases not matched to a gene: 3. The CDR3 region is CASSYGGSSYEQYF. In DNA, the CDR3 is TGTGCCAGCAGCTATGGCGGGAGCTCCTACGAGCAGTACTTC.

This clone was detected a few times. V usage is TRBV19 and J usage is TRBJ1-5, with D unclear. Germline CDR1 reads LNHDA; CDR2 reads SQIVND (reference sequence). Trimming took off 7 bases at V and 2 bases at J, with 18 bases between the two ends. There are 16 residues in the CDR3. CDR3 nucleotides: TGTGCCAGTAACAATCCTGGCAGGTCGGGCAATCAGCCCCAGCATTTT. Its protein is CASNNPGRSGNQPQHF.

The chain has TRBV5-1 and TRBJ2-7; 7 positions agree with TRBD2. This CDR3 contains 17 residues. Germline trimming cut 4 bases from V and 1 base from J; bases unmatched to any gene: 14. Per the germline V gene, CDR1 is SGHRS and CDR2 is YFSETQ. The CDR3 DNA sequence: TGCGCCAGCAGCCCGGGGGGTGCTGCGCCTAAGTCCTACGAGCAGTACTTC. Its translation is CASSPGGAAPKSYEQYF.

The rearrangement links TRBV10-3 to TRBJ1-1; D is possibly TRBD1 (6 bases). V shed 9 bases and J shed 0 bases, with 20 bases lying between them. The germline V gene has CDR1 ENHRY and CDR2 SYGVKD. The CDR3 length is 16 residues. In DNA, the CDR3 is TGTGCCATAGAACAGGGTGGAGGGGGTATGAACACTGAAGCTTTCTTT. Amino acid sequence: CAIEQGGGGMNTEAFF.

This clone was observed a few times. This chain uses TRBV20-1 with TRBJ2-5; no firm D call. The better agreement between TRBJ2-7 and the DNA end casts doubt on the J call. The CDR3 extends over 11 amino acids. Germline V lookup: CDR1 DFQATT, CDR2 SNEGSKA (reference sequence). CDR3 residues: CSAKMWDEQYF. The CDR3 nucleotides read TGCAGTGCAAAAATGTGGGACGAGCAGTACTTC.

This chain uses TRBV30 with TRBJ2-7, with D possibly TRBD1 on 5 matching bases. This CDR3 is built from 13 residues. The germline V gene has CDR1 GTSNPN and CDR2 SVGIG (reference sequence). V dropped 3 bases and J dropped 4 bases, with 13 bases sitting between them. CDR3 sequence (DNA): TGTGCCTGGAGCTCCGGACACGTTTACGAGCAGTACTTC. This codes for CAWSSGHVYEQYF.

The V call is TRBV29-1, the J call TRBJ2-7, with 7 bases identical to TRBD1. The CDR3 consists of 14 residues. V dropped 3 bases and J dropped 6; count of bases not matched to a gene: 11. Germline CDR1 is SQVTM and CDR2 is ANQGSEA. The CDR3 DNA sequence: TGCAGCGTTGAGATACAGGGGCGACAAGGCGAGCAGTACTTC. It specifies CSVEIQGRQGEQYF.

V is TRBV18 and J is TRBJ1-1; 7 nucleotides align to TRBD1. The ends lost 3 bases at V and 3 bases at J; junction bases unmatched: 4. CDR3 length equals 14 residues. Per the germline V gene, CDR1 is KGHSH and CDR2 is LQKENI. The CDR3 sequence is CASSPRGGDTEAFF. DNA of the CDR3: TGTGCCAGCTCACCCAGGGGGGGGGACACTGAAGCTTTCTTT.

The genes are TRBV6-1 and TRBJ2-5, with 8 positions matching TRBD2. There are 15 residues in the CDR3. V was clipped by 7 bases and J by 4 bases; unmatched bases: 11. Looked up from germline, CDR1 is MNHNS and CDR2 is SASEGT. The CDR3 sequence: CASTRPAGAGETQYF. DNA of the CDR3: TGTGCCAGCACTCGTCCAGCGGGAGCGGGAGAGACCCAGTACTTC.

About this clone itself: Other DNA variants within this sample encode the same CDR3. J is TRBJ2-5 and V is TRBV5-1; the D is unclear. The CDR3 contains 16 residues. V lost 0 bases, J lost 4 bases, and 16 bases lay in between. Per germline, CDR1 SGHRS and CDR2 YFSETQ. The CDR3 bases are TGCGCCAGCAGCTTGGCCGGGCACCGTGAAGGAGAGACCCAGTACTTC. Translated: CASSLAGHREGETQYF.

This clone was observed a handful of times. This chain uses TRBV30 with TRBJ2-5, with D uncertain. Trimming removed 0 bases at V and 13 bases at J, with 15 bases between. This CDR3 is 12 amino acids long. Per germline, CDR1 GTSNPN and CDR2 SVGIG (reference sequence). The CDR3 here is CAWSVGVKGRYF. In DNA, the CDR3 is TGTGCCTGGAGTGTGGGTGTAAAGGGCCGGTACTTC.

V is TRBV5-4 and J is TRBJ1-2; D is unclear. CDR3 length equals 13 residues. Germline values: CDR1 SGHNT, CDR2 YYREEE (reference sequence). V was cut by 4 bases and J by 4 bases, with 11 bases left in between. CDR3 loop: CASSRADGYGYTF. CDR3 nucleotide sequence: TGTGCCAGCAGCCGTGCTGACGGCTATGGCTACACCTTC. Complete variable domain (other parts from reference TRBV5-4 and TRBJ1-2): ETGVTQSPTHLIKTRGQQVTLRCSSQSGHNTVSWYQQALGQGPQFIFQYYREEENGRGNFPPRFSGLQFPNYSSELNVNALELDDSALYLCASSRADGYGYTFGSGTRLTVV.

The J gene is TRBJ2-7, the V gene TRBV10-2, with no clear D. Germline CDR1 WSHSY, CDR2 SAAADI. Between the trimmed V and J ends, which lost 6 bases and 3 bases, there was a span of 12 bases. CDR3 length: 13 amino acids. The CDR3 is CASSEQQNYEQYF. CDR3 sequence (DNA): TGCGCCAGCAGCGAACAACAAAACTACGAGCAGTACTTC.

The chain joins TRBV7-9 to TRBJ1-1, with unresolved D. CDR1 is SEHNR and CDR2 is FQNEAQ in the germline V gene (reference sequence). This CDR3 is built from 14 residues. The ends were cut back, 7 bases at V and 8 bases at J, with 20 bases in the middle. The CDR3 loop reads CASTVTASLGEAFF. CDR3 bases: TGTGCCAGCACCGTCACGGCCTCTTTGGGCGAAGCTTTCTTT.

The chain has TRBV25-1 and TRBJ2-2; 8 bases are a match to TRBD2. Germline CDR1 and CDR2: MGHDK and SYGVNS. The CDR3 spans 18 residues. J was trimmed by 0 bases and V by 5 bases; bases with no gene match: 11. CDR3 DNA: TGTGCCAGCAGTCTCGGAGCGGGGGACAACCCGAACACCGGGGAGCTGTTTTTT. Residues: CASSLGAGDNPNTGELFF.

The V gene is TRBV19, the J gene TRBJ2-7; a possible D gene is TRBD2 (6 bases). The CDR3 length is 15 residues. Trimming shortened V by 5 bases and J by 7 bases, and 21 bases separated the two germline ends. The germline gives CDR1 LNHDA, CDR2 SQIVND (reference sequence). Here the CDR3 reads CASSPIAEYPREQYF. CDR3 in DNA: TGTGCCAGTAGTCCCATAGCGGAATACCCTAGGGAGCAGTACTTC.

This chain connects TRBV23-1 to TRBJ2-7; D may correspond to TRBD1 or TRBD2 (5 bases each). TRBV23-1 is given ORF status, its function remaining uncertain. The CDR3 consists of 17 residues. V lost 2 bases and J 1 base, leaving 18 bases between the germline ends. The CDR3 DNA follows: TGCGCCAGCAGTCAAGCCCCCCGGGGCGGTCGGTCCTACGAGCAGTACTTC. It translates to CASSQAPRGGRSYEQYF.

The chain has TRBV7-3 and TRBJ1-1, with D uncertain. Trimming left V 1 base short and J 3 bases short, with 12 bases between. The CDR3 extends over 15 amino acids. The germline CDR1 and CDR2 sequences are SGHTA and FQGTGA. The CDR3 reads CASSLIGVPDTEAFF. Here the CDR3 DNA reads TGTGCCAGCAGCTTAATTGGGGTTCCGGACACTGAAGCTTTCTTT.

This clone came up a few times. For the CDR3, the DNA is TGCGCCAGCAGCCAAGGAGACAGGCTAGCAGGCGGGGAGCTGTTTTTT. Protein product: CASSQGDRLAGGELFF. This rearrangement joins TRBV4-1 to TRBJ2-2; tentative D call: TRBD1 (6 bases). The CDR3 runs to 16 residues. V was pared by 1 base and J by 7 bases, with 16 bases between. Germline V lookup: CDR1 MGHRA, CDR2 YSYEKL.

The chain links TRBV19 to TRBJ2-7; TRBD1 aligns across 8 bases. The CDR3 totals 15 residues. Germline lookup yields CDR1 LNHDA and CDR2 SQIVND (reference sequence). J was trimmed by 0 bases and V by 3 bases; bases with no gene match: 4. The CDR3 DNA reads TGTGCCAGTAGTATCGGACAGGGAAGCTCCTACGAGCAGTACTTC. This sequence encodes CASSIGQGSSYEQYF.

The chain recombines TRBV19 with TRBJ2-1; 9 bases align to TRBD1. The germline V gene encodes CDR1 LNHDA and CDR2 SQIVND (reference sequence). The trim removed 4 bases at V and 10 bases at J, leaving 11 bases unmatched. CDR3 length: 15 amino acids. The CDR3 DNA reads TGTGCCAGTAGTAAGGACAGGGGCCCCTCCCGGGAGCAGTTCTTC. This gives the protein CASSKDRGPSREQFF. The full variable domain, rest sourced from reference TRBV19 and TRBJ2-1, is DGGITQSPKYLFRKEGQNVTLSCEQNLNHDAMYWYRQDPGQGLRLIYYSQIVNDFQKGDIAEGYSVSREKKESFPLTVTSAQKNPTAFYLCASSKDRGPSREQFFGPGTRLTVL.

The V call is TRBV2, the J call TRBJ1-1; 9 bases fit TRBD1. V was clipped by 6 bases and J by 6 bases; unmatched bases: 11. This CDR3 is 15 amino acids long. CDR1 SNHLY and CDR2 FYNNEI come from the germline V gene. CDR3 sequence: CASSPTGQGVAEAFF. CDR3 in DNA: TGTGCCAGCAGCCCAACGGGACAGGGTGTGGCTGAAGCTTTCTTT.

This clone turned up a few times. The gene calls are TRBV6-5 and TRBJ1-4; D remains ambiguous. Germline assignment: CDR1 MNHEY and CDR2 SVGAGI. V lost 2 bases, J lost 5 bases, and 6 bases lay in between. The CDR3 is 13 residues long. CDR3 protein: CASSYRPNEKLFF. CDR3 sequence (DNA): TGTGCCAGCAGTTACCGTCCAAATGAAAAACTGTTTTTT.